This T cell receptor (beta chain) was sequenced during a study of T-cell reconstitution after alpha-beta-depleted transplantation in children. The CDR3 runs 15 residues. Trimming stripped 3 bases from V and 3 bases from J, with 12 bases between. Germline CDR1 SGDLS, CDR2 YYNGEE. This clonotype has at least ten counts. Library preparation (for TCRbeta) was performed with unique molecular identifiers. Each CDR3 protein gets one entry after TCRdb re-called the PCR reads with MiXCR. The sample has about 110,000 distinct CDR3 sequences, about 6.4% seen once. The sequencing here drew on PBMCs, mostly from graft donor cells, taken 360 days after TCRalphabeta/CD19-depleted stem cell transplant. This receptor was identified in a male patient aged 2 to 9 who had a stem cell transplant for acute lymphoblastic leukemia, so the T cells may come from the graft donor. This chain joins TRBV9 and TRBJ2-2, with D maybe TRBD2 (6 bases). CDR3 sequence: CASSGEEGDTGELFF. Written as DNA, the CDR3 is TGTGCCAGCAGCGGGGAGGAGGGTGACACCGGGGAGCTGTTTTTT.